One sample yielded the 15 T cell receptor beta chains listed below, sequenced in a study of B cell selection in AIRE deficiency. The sorted conventional CD4 T cells were gated as CD4+CD127+. TCRdb keeps only in-frame clones here, not all; method: immunoSEQ multiplex PCR. The table includes about 24,000 clones, roughly 95% detected once. Material: CD4+CD127+ conventional T cells sorted from PBMCs. The receptors here all came from a human donor in good health.

V is TRBV29-1 and J is TRBJ2-3, with D uncertain. Per germline, CDR1 SQVTM and CDR2 ANQGSEA. V dropped 0 bases and J dropped 2 bases, with 6 bases sitting between them. The CDR3 sequence is 13 residues long. For the CDR3, the DNA is TGCAGCGTTGAAGATCGAGTCACAGATACGCAGTATTTT. This gives the protein CSVEDRVTDTQYF.

Notes on this clone: One junction end does not reproduce the germline sequence, and a read error may be involved. The chain couples TRBV20-1 to TRBJ1-3; no clear D gene. This CDR3 is 11 amino acids long. Germline lookup yields CDR1 DFQATT and CDR2 SNEGSKA (reference sequence). The CDR3 spells CSARGLEGTRF. DNA of the CDR3: TGCAGTGCTAGAGGGCTCGAGGGAACCAGATTT.

The table lists this clone with a count of one. J is TRBJ1-4 and V is TRBV2; a weak D match, TRBD1 (5 bases). CDR1 is SNHLY, CDR2 FYNNEI, per germline. CDR3 size: 15 residues. Trimming took off 2 bases at V and 0 bases at J, with 7 bases between the two ends. This CDR3 reads CASSETGTTNEKLFF. In DNA, the CDR3 is TGTGCCAGCAGTGAAACAGGAACAACTAATGAAAAACTGTTTTTT.

V and J are TRBV11-3 and TRBJ1-3; D unresolved. This CDR3 is 13 amino acids long. CDR1 SGHNT and CDR2 YENEEA come from the germline V gene. With 0 bases removed from V and 3 bases from J, the gap between germline ends came to 3 bases. The CDR3 sequence is CASSLDYGNTIYF. DNA of the CDR3: TGTGCCAGCAGCTTAGACTATGGAAACACCATATATTTT.

The chain has TRBV9 and TRBJ2-3, with D perhaps given as TRBD1 or TRBD2 (6 bases each). Germline-derived CDR1 and CDR2 are SGDLS and YYNGEE. The CDR3 is 16 residues long. V lost 3 bases and J 0 bases, leaving 14 bases between the germline ends. DNA for the CDR3: TGTGCCAGCAGCGCAGGGGCGGGGTCTAGCACAGATACGCAGTATTTT. Translating it yields CASSAGAGSSTDTQYF.

This sequence joins TRBV5-1 and TRBJ2-7; TRBD2 agrees at 7 bases. J gave up 0 bases and V 4 bases, and 10 bases lay outside the gene matches. Germline V gives CDR1 SGHRS, CDR2 YFSETQ. The CDR3 spans 16 residues. As DNA, the CDR3 is TGCGCCAGCAGCCGGGAGGCGGGAAGCGCCTCCTACGAGCAGTACTTC. The encoded protein is CASSREAGSASYEQYF.

V and J are TRBV12-5 and TRBJ2-7; tentative D call: TRBD2 (5 bases). V was shortened by 5 bases and J by 8 bases, with 13 bases between the two germline ends. From germline, CDR1 is LGHNT and CDR2 FRNRAP. The CDR3 covers 12 residues. This CDR3 reads CASGIEDGKQYF. As DNA, the CDR3 is TGTGCTAGTGGTATCGAAGACGGGAAGCAGTACTTC.

CDR3 sequence: CASSLTGTGGIGNEKLFF. CDR3 in DNA: TGTGCCAGCAGTTTGACCGGGACAGGGGGCATAGGGAATGAAAAACTGTTTTTT. The J gene is TRBJ1-4, the V gene TRBV28; 12 nucleotides match TRBD1. Germline V CDR1 and CDR2: MDHEN, SYDVKM. The CDR3 contains 18 residues. J was trimmed by 5 bases and V by 3 bases; bases with no gene match: 10.

The chain recombines TRBV6-5 with TRBJ1-2; 8 bases are shared with TRBD1. V lost 5 bases and J lost 1; bases outside the gene matches: 6. CDR1 is MNHEY and CDR2 is SVGAGI in the germline V gene. The CDR3 totals 15 residues. CDR3 sequence (DNA): TGTGCCAGCAGTACCATGGGACAGGTTAACTATGGCTACACCTTC. It yields the protein CASSTMGQVNYGYTF.

This sequence joins TRBV30 and TRBJ1-5; D possibly corresponds to TRBD1 (6 bases). The CDR3 contains 13 residues. Between the trimmed V and J ends, which lost 3 bases and 5 bases, there was a span of 11 bases. The germline V gene encodes CDR1 GTSNPN and CDR2 SVGIG (reference sequence). In DNA form, the CDR3 reads TGTGCCTGGAGGGGACACGAAGATCAGCCCCAGCATTTT. Protein sequence: CAWRGHEDQPQHF.

This chain joins TRBV6-5 and TRBJ2-2, with TRBD1 identical over 7 bases. The J segment lost 3 bases and the V segment lost 6 bases, leaving 7 bases of the junction unmatched. Germline loops: CDR1 MNHEY, CDR2 SVGAGI. The CDR3 has 15 amino acids. The CDR3 here is CASREQGKDTGELFF. CDR3 DNA sequence: TGTGCCAGCAGGGAACAGGGGAAGGACACCGGGGAGCTGTTTTTT.

The chain has TRBV5-1 and TRBJ1-1; perhaps TRBD1 as D (5 bases). The CDR3 sequence is 13 residues long. Per germline, CDR1 SGHRS and CDR2 YFSETQ. The V and J ends lost 5 bases and 2 bases respectively, with 10 bases between them. The DNA for the CDR3 is TGCGCCAGCAGAACGCAGGGTAACACTGAAGCTTTCTTT. Residues: CASRTQGNTEAFF.

The chain recombines TRBV5-6 with TRBJ1-1; TRBD1 matches 7 bases. Germline trimming cut 4 bases from V and 0 bases from J; bases unmatched to any gene: 6. CDR1 is SGHDT, CDR2 YYEEEE, per germline. The length of the CDR3 is 15 residues. The CDR3 here is CASSPGQVMNTEAFF. For the CDR3, the DNA is TGTGCCAGCAGCCCCGGACAGGTCATGAACACTGAAGCTTTCTTT.

The chain recombines TRBV29-1 with TRBJ1-1; D possibly corresponds to TRBD1 (6 bases). CDR1 SQVTM and CDR2 ANQGSEA come from the germline V gene. This CDR3 contains 15 residues. V was pared by 1 base and J by 3 bases, with 15 bases between. This chain's CDR3 is CSVEVGGQRHTEAFF. The CDR3 DNA sequence: TGCAGCGTTGAAGTGGGCGGACAGCGACACACTGAAGCTTTCTTT.

This chain joins TRBV28 and TRBJ1-2; TRBD1 agrees at 9 bases. This CDR3 has 14 amino acids. Looked up from germline, CDR1 is MDHEN and CDR2 is SYDVKM. V was clipped by 6 bases and J by 8 bases; unmatched bases: 10. Here the CDR3 reads CASSRPGQGVGYTF. The CDR3 coding sequence is TGTGCCAGCAGCCGACCGGGACAGGGAGTCGGCTACACCTTC.